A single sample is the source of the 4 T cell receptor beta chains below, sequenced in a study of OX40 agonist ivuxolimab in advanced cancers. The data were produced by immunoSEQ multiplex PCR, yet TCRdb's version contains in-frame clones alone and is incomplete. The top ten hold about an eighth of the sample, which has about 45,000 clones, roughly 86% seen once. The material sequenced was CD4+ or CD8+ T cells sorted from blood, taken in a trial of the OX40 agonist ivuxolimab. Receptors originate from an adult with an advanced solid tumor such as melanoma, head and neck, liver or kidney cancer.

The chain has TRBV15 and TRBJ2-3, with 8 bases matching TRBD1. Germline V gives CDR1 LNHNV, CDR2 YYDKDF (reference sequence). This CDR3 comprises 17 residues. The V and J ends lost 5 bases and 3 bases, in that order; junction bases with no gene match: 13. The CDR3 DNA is TGTGCCACCAGCCAGCCGGCAGGGGGCATGGGGACAGATACGCAGTATTTT. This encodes CATSQPAGGMGTDTQYF.

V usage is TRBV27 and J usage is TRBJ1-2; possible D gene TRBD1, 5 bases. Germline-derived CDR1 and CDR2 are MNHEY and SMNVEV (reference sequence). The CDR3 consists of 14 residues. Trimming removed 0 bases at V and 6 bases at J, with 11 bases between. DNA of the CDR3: TGTGCCAGCAGTTTATCAATTCGGGGGGATGGCTACACCTTC. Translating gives CASSLSIRGDGYTF.

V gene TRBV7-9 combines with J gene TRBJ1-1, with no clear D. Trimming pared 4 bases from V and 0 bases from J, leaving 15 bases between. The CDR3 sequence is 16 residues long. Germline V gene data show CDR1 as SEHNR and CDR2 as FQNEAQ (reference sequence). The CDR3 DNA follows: TGTGCCAGCAGCTCTGGAAGGGCGTTCATGAACACTGAAGCTTTCTTT. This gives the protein CASSSGRAFMNTEAFF.

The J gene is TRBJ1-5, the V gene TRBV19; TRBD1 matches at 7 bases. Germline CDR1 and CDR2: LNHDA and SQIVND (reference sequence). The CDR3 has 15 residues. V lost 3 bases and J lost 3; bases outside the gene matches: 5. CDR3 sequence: CASSMYRGPNQPQHF. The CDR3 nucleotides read TGTGCCAGTAGTATGTACAGGGGACCCAATCAGCCCCAGCATTTT. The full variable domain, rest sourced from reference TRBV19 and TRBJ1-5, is DGGITQSPKYLFRKEGQNVTLSCEQNLNHDAMYWYRQDPGQGLRLIYYSQIVNDFQKGDIAEGYSVSREKKESFPLTVTSAQKNPTAFYLCASSMYRGPNQPQHFGDGTRLSIL.